A single sample gave rise to the 12 T cell receptor beta chains below, sequenced in a study of T cells in localized non-small cell lung cancer. Using immunoSEQ multiplex PCR, the repertoire was profiled, and TCRdb retains in-frame clones only, with some absent. Of 35,000 or so clones in the sample, roughly nine tenths were seen once. Sequencing used peripheral blood, obtained before any cancer treatment. The receptors were sampled from a woman between 35 and 70 years old with stage I lung adenocarcinoma.

This clone has more than one count but fewer than ten. The chain recombines TRBV5-1 with TRBJ1-3; D is perhaps TRBD1 (6 bases). Germline V gives CDR1 SGHRS, CDR2 YFSETQ. The CDR3 is 16 residues long. V was cut by 0 bases and J by 2 bases, with 12 bases left in between. The CDR3 DNA sequence: TGCGCCAGCAGCTTGGATTCAGGGGCGGCTGGAAACACCATATATTTT. Residues: CASSLDSGAAGNTIYF.

The genes are TRBV2 and TRBJ1-6; 8 bases match TRBD1. The V gene end was trimmed by 6 bases and the J gene end by 9 bases; junction bases not matched to a gene: 1. Germline V gene sequence: CDR1 SNHLY, CDR2 FYNNEI. The CDR3 loop spans 12 amino acids. CDR3 nucleotide sequence: TGTGCCAGCAGGGGGACAGGTTCACCCCTCCACTTT. This sequence encodes CASRGTGSPLHF.

This clone came up once. This CDR3 is CATKGGRSNTDTQYF. The CDR3 nucleotides are TGTGCCACCAAAGGTGGCAGATCTAACACAGATACGCAGTATTTT. This chain uses TRBV19 with TRBJ2-3; D is uncertain. V dropped 10 bases and J dropped 2 bases, with 19 bases sitting between them. There are 15 residues in the CDR3. Germline V CDR1 and CDR2: LNHDA, SQIVND (reference sequence).

V usage is TRBV7-8 and J usage is TRBJ2-1; 9 nucleotides agree with TRBD1. The junction had 2 bases not matched to a gene; V was cut back by 3 bases and J by 2 bases. The CDR3 consists of 15 residues. Germline V CDR1 and CDR2: SGHVS, FQNEAQ. CDR3 in DNA: TGTGCCAGCAGCTTCGGGACAGGGACCTACAATGAGCAGTTCTTC. Protein product: CASSFGTGTYNEQFF.

This rearrangement joins TRBV11-3 to TRBJ1-5; D is uncertain. Germline CDR1 reads SGHNT; CDR2 reads YENEEA. The CDR3 is made up of 14 amino acids. V lost 0 bases and J lost 6, with 9 bases in between. CDR3 protein: CASSLDGSGQPQHF. The CDR3 DNA follows: TGTGCCAGCAGCTTAGATGGGTCAGGTCAGCCCCAGCATTTT.

A few counts support this clone. The rearrangement links TRBV19 to TRBJ2-6; D is unresolved. The CDR3 runs 15 residues. Per the germline V gene, CDR1 is LNHDA and CDR2 is SQIVND (reference sequence). V dropped 1 base and J dropped 0 bases, with 4 bases sitting between them. This CDR3 reads CASSIGRSGANVLTF. CDR3 bases: TGTGCCAGTAGTATAGGACGCTCTGGGGCCAACGTCCTGACTTTC.

This chain joins TRBV4-1 and TRBJ1-4; possible D gene TRBD1, 6 bases. With 3 bases removed from V and 8 bases from J, the gap between germline ends came to 13 bases. Per the germline V gene, CDR1 is MGHRA and CDR2 is YSYEKL. The CDR3 runs 14 residues. CDR3 coding DNA: TGCGCCAGCAGCCAGGGACATCGAAAGGAAAAACTGTTTTTT. Its translation is CASSQGHRKEKLFF.

The V gene is TRBV11-3, the J gene TRBJ2-7; D gene ambiguous. V lost 0 bases and J lost 0, with 12 bases in between. Germline V gives CDR1 SGHNT, CDR2 YENEEA. The CDR3 runs to 16 residues. CDR3 in amino acids: CASSLEWVGSSYEQYF. The CDR3 DNA reads as TGTGCCAGCAGCTTAGAATGGGTCGGCAGCTCCTACGAGCAGTACTTC.

Note on this clone: A read error may account for a junction end that differs from germline. CDR3 protein: CASSLRDRGPYGIF. The CDR3 nucleotides read TGTGCCAGCAGCCTCCGGGACAGGGGCCCCTACGGGATCTTC. The rearrangement uses TRBV7-2 and TRBJ2-1, with 10 bases fitting TRBD1. The CDR3 is 14 amino acids. Germline V CDR1 and CDR2: SGHTA, FQGNSA.

The chain links TRBV4-1 to TRBJ2-7; 10 bases are a match to TRBD1. V lost 5 bases and J lost 1; bases outside the gene matches: 2. Germline V lookup: CDR1 MGHRA, CDR2 YSYEKL. The CDR3 runs to 14 residues. The CDR3 loop reads CASSTGQGSYEQYF. The CDR3 DNA sequence: TGCGCCAGCAGCACGGGACAGGGGTCCTACGAGCAGTACTTC.

The genes are TRBV6-5 and TRBJ2-7, with TRBD1 identical over 7 bases. This CDR3 is built from 14 residues. V dropped 6 bases and J dropped 0; count of bases not matched to a gene: 5. Germline CDR1 and CDR2: MNHEY and SVGAGI. In DNA, the CDR3 is TGTGCCAGCAGAGACAGGGAGAGCTCCTACGAGCAGTACTTC. Protein product: CASRDRESSYEQYF.

The chain links TRBV18 to TRBJ1-2, with 8 bases lining up with TRBD1. Germline loops: CDR1 KGHSH, CDR2 LQKENI. The CDR3 is made up of 15 amino acids. With V trimmed by 3 bases and J by 5 bases, 8 bases remained unmatched. Here the CDR3 reads CASSPLDGQGYGYTF. The CDR3 DNA reads as TGTGCCAGCTCACCTCTCGACGGACAGGGATATGGCTACACCTTC.